The clone carrying this T cell receptor (beta chain) showed up just once. Graft-derived tissue was subjected to processing to liberate intraepithelial and lamina propria lymphocytes. Produced via immunoSEQ multiplex PCR; TCRdb's table is partial and in-frame only. The profile shows roughly 3,500 clones, 72% of them singletons. This sample was taken from a study of graft-versus-host responses after intestinal transplantation. The sequence was obtained from a human patient who received an intestinal transplant, so some T cells may come from the graft donor. The input for sequencing was ileum tissue, taken 1018 days after intestinal transplantation.

DNA of the CDR3: TGTGCCAGCACACTAGCGAATTACAATGAGCAGTTCTTC. Its translation: CASTLANYNEQFF. The chain links TRBV6-1 to TRBJ2-1, with 7 nucleotides matching TRBD2. V gave up 7 bases and J gave up 4 bases; unmatched junction bases: 4. The CDR3 length is 13 residues. In germline, CDR1 is MNHNS, CDR2 SASEGT.